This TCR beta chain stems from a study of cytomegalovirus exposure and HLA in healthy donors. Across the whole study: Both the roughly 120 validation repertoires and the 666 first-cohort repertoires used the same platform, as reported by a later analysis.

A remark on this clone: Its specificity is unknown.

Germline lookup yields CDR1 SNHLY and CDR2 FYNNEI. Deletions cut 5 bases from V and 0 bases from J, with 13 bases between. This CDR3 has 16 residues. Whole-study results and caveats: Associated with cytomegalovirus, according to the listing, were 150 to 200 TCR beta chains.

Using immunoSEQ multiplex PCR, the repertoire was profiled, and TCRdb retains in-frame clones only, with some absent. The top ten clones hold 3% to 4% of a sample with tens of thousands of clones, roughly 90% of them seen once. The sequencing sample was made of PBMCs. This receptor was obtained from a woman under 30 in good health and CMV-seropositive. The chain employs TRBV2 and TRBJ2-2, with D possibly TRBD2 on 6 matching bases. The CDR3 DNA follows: TGTGCCAGCAGTTCTTTGGGGGGAACGAACACCGGGGAGCTGTTTTTT. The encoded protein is CASSSLGGTNTGELFF.